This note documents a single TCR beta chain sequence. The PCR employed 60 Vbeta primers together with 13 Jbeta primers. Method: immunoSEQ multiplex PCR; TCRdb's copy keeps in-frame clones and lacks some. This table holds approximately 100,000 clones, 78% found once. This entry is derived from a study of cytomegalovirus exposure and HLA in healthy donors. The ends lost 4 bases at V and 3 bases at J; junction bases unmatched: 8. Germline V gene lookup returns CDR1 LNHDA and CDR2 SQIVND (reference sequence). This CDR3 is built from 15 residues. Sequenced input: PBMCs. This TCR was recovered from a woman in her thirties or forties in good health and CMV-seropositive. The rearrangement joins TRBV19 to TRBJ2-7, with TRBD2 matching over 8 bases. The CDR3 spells CASSSALAGHYEQYF. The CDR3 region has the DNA TGTGCCAGTAGTAGCGCTTTAGCGGGACACTACGAGCAGTACTTC.